This is a list of T cell receptor beta chains from one sample in a study of tumor and adjacent non-tumor tissue in lung cancer. TCRdb fed the multiplex PCR reads into MiXCR, producing one record per CDR3 protein. Here the sample spans fewer than 90,000 distinct CDR3 sequences, roughly three quarters being singletons. The sample comprised distant non-tumor lung tissue. The receptors stem from a woman in her forties or fifties with non-small cell lung cancer. CDR3s include the opening cysteine and the closing phenylalanine or tryptophan. The D gene is left open where the match is weak. Rows may omit the clone size; those that give it use once, few, many or a size class.

v_gene	d_gene	abundance	j_gene	CDR3aa	CDR3nt
TRBV10-2	TRBD2	-	TRBJ2-7	CANTSGSFYEQYF	TGTGCCAACACTAGCGGTAGCTTCTACGAGCAGTACTTC
TRBV5-1	-	-	TRBJ2-7	CASGPFGLGVRDYEQYF	TGCGCCAGCGGGCCGTTTGGACTGGGGGTTCGGGACTACGAGCAGTACTTC
TRBV10-2	-	-	TRBJ1-1	CASSEANTDDFF	TGCGCCAGCAGTGAGGCAAACACTGACGATTTCTTT
TRBV6-1	TRBD1	-	TRBJ2-3	CTSSGTGGRDTQYF	TGTACTAGCAGTGGCACAGGGGGCCGTGATACGCAGTATTTT
TRBV6-1	-	once	TRBJ2-7	CVSSIEQKTYEQYF	TGTGTCAGCAGTATCGAACAGAAGACCTACGAGCAGTACTTC
TRBV6-6	-	-	TRBJ2-3	CASTPGCHTDKQYF	TGTGCCAGCACTCCGGGATGCCACACAGATAAGCAGTATTTT
TRBV11-2	TRBD1	-	TRBJ2-7	CASSIGTGCSYGQYF	TGTGCCAGCAGCATCGGGACAGGGTGCTCCTACGGCCAGTACTTC
TRBV20-1	-	-	TRBJ1-5	CSAGWAHYQPQHF	TGCAGTGCTGGATGGGCCCACTATCAGCCCCAGCATTTT
TRBV7-9	-	-	TRBJ2-1	CASSPETGQFF	TGTGCCAGCAGCCCAGAGACTGGGCAGTTCTTC
TRBV28	-	-	TRBJ2-7	CAISAPGTGCMSRGGTFHYEQYF	TGTGCCATCAGTGCTCCCGGGACAGGGTGCATGAGCCGGGGGGGGACGTTTCACTACGAGCAGTACTTC
TRBV5-1	-	many	TRBJ1-1	CASKDAPNTEAFF	TGCGCCAGTAAAGACGCCCCGAACACTGAAGCTTTCTTT
TRBV11-2	-	-	TRBJ1-2	CATGSGEGYGHTF	TGTGCCACTGGATCCGGGGAAGGCTATGGCCACACCTTC
TRBV28	-	-	TRBJ2-5	CGSSFTFGQGGGTQYF	TGTGGCAGCAGTTTTACCTTCGGACAGGGCGGGGGGACCCAGTACTTC
TRBV6-1	TRBD1	-	TRBJ1-5	CASSICWDSRQLQHF	TGTGCCAGCAGTATATGCTGGGACAGTCGTCAGCTCCAGCATTTT
TRBV30	-	-	TRBJ2-6	CPWNVSSGANVLTF	TGTCCCTGGAATGTATCCTCTGGGGCCAACGTCCTGACTTTC
TRBV6-1	-	-	TRBJ2-2	CVSNRWSGYTGELFF	TGTGTCTCGAATAGGTGGAGCGGGTACACCGGGGAGTTGTTTTTT
TRBV5-6	TRBD1	many	TRBJ1-1	CASSFEGARNTEAFF	TGTGCCAGCAGCTTTGAGGGGGCGCGGAACACTGAAGCTTTCTTT
TRBV6-6	-	-	TRBJ2-7	CASRYGSVSSYEHYF	TGTGCCAGCCGTTACGGCAGCGTGAGCTCCTACGAGCATTACTTC
TRBV11-1	TRBD1	once	TRBJ2-5	CASSSRGQGQHF	TGTGCCAGCAGCTCGAGGGGACAGGGCCAACACTTC
TRBV12-3/TRBV12-4	-	-	TRBJ2-2	CASSWTRGNTGELFF	TGTGCCAGCAGTTGGACTCGCGGAAACACCGGGGAGCTATTTTTT
TRBV11-2	TRBD2	-	TRBJ2-2	CVSNLGGVAGTGELVF	TGTGTCAGCAACTTAGGTGGGGTAGCGGGAACCGGGGAGCTGGTTTTT
TRBV6-2/TRBV6-3	-	-	TRBJ2-2	CVSSHLGHRLTGEMFF	TGTGTCAGCAGTCACCTTGGACACAGGCTAACCGGGGAGATGTTTTTT
TRBV6-5	-	-	TRBJ2-2	CASIGGLDAWELFF	TGCGCCAGCATAGGCGGGTTGGACGCCTGGGAGCTGTTTTTT
TRBV28	-	once	TRBJ2-1	CASSSPTGIPHNEQFF	TGTGCCAGTAGTTCTCCCACGGGAATCCCTCACAATGAGCAGTTCTTC
TRBV20-1	-	-	TRBJ1-2	CDARGSPALGYTF	TGCGATGCTAGAGGGTCTCCGGCTTTAGGCTACACCTTC
TRBV12-3/TRBV12-4	-	few	TRBJ2-3	CASGRADTQYF	TGTGCCTCAGGAAGGGCAGATACGCAGTATTTT
TRBV12-3/TRBV12-4	-	-	TRBJ1-4	CVSKEGGATSEKLFF	TGTGTCAGCAAAGAGGGGGGCGCAACTAGTGAAAAACTGTTTTTT
TRBV6-5	-	-	TRBJ2-7	CASGIYDNYYEQYF	TGTGCCAGTGGTATATACGACAACTACTACGAGCAGTACTTC
TRBV20-1	TRBD2	-	TRBJ2-7	CNARGGRSYYYEQYF	TGCAATGCTAGGGGAGGGAGGTCTTACTACTATGAGCAGTACTTC
TRBV5-4	-	-	TRBJ1-6	CASSLIGARKNSPLHF	TGTGCCAGCAGCTTGATAGGAGCTCGAAAGAATTCACCTCTCCACTTT
TRBV12-3/TRBV12-4	TRBD1	few	TRBJ1-1	CASSQTGLNTETFF	TGTGCCAGCAGCCAGACAGGGCTGAACACTGAAACTTTCTTC
TRBV10-1	-	-	TRBJ2-7	CASSESFRAWQQYF	TGCGCCAGCAGTGAATCTTTCCGGGCCTGGCAGCAGTACTTC
TRBV11-1	-	few	TRBJ2-1	CASSLKGLRDEQFF	TGCGCCAGTAGCTTAAAGGGGCTTAGGGATGAACAGTTCTTC
TRBV12-3/TRBV12-4	-	-	TRBJ2-5	CASSLGGGGIQYF	TGTGCCAGCAGCTTAGGGGGCGGGGGGATCCAGTACTTC
TRBV6-5	-	-	TRBJ2-1	CASRYVNGRGLYNEQFF	TGTGCCAGCAGATACGTGAACGGGAGGGGGCTATACAATGAGCAGTTCTTC
TRBV6-7	-	-	TRBJ2-7	CVGSSAAPRGPYEQYF	TGTGTCGGCAGTTCCGCAGCACCTAGGGGTCCCTACGAGCAGTACTTC
TRBV4-1	-	-	TRBJ2-1	CASSQERCYNEQFF	TGCGCTAGCAGTCAAGAACGCTGCTACAATGAGCAGTTCTTC
TRBV10-1	TRBD2	-	TRBJ2-1	CAGSETSGRYNEQFF	TGCGCCGGCAGTGAAACTAGCGGGAGATACAATGAGCAGTTCTTC
TRBV24-1	-	-	TRBJ2-1	CATSAEGRTFYNDQFF	TGTGCCACCAGTGCGGAAGGGCGTACCTTCTACAATGATCAGTTCTTC
TRBV11-2	TRBD2	-	TRBJ2-7	CASNPRTSGRAMWEQYF	TGTGCCAGTAACCCCCGGACTAGCGGGAGGGCAATGTGGGAGCAGTACTTC
TRBV29-1	-	-	TRBJ2-1	CSVEDPNRPTYNEQFF	TGCAGCGTTGAAGATCCGAATAGGCCTACCTACAATGAGCAATTCTTC
TRBV11-3	-	-	TRBJ2-7	CASSLASYEQYF	TGTGCCAGCAGCTTAGCGAGCTACGAGCAGTACTTC
TRBV4-2	-	few	TRBJ2-7	CASSQEDWLASRRYF	TGTGCCAGCAGCCAGGAGGATTGGCTAGCGAGCCGGCGGTACTTC
TRBV4-1	TRBD2	many	TRBJ2-2	CASSQIGGTSGRNTGELFF	TGCGCCAGCAGCCAAATAGGAGGGACTAGCGGGAGGAACACCGGGGAGCTGTTTTTT
TRBV10-3	TRBD1	-	TRBJ2-7	CVSRDRDSYGQYF	TGCGTCTCCCGGGACAGGGACTCCTACGGGCAGTACTTC
TRBV11-3	-	-	TRBJ2-2	CASSLSGSNRELFF	TGCGCCAGCAGCCTGAGCGGAAGCAACAGGGAGCTGTTTTTT
TRBV18	TRBD1	few	TRBJ1-4	CASSSGQGEKLFF	TGTGCCAGCTCATCAGGACAGGGTGAAAAACTGTTTTTT
TRBV5-4	-	-	TRBJ1-3	CASNFPGVAGNTIYF	TGTGCCAGCAACTTTCCGGGGGTAGCTGGGAACACCATATATTTT
TRBV28	-	-	TRBJ1-3	CASTRGNTIYF	TGTGCCAGTACCAGGGGAAACACTATATATTTT
TRBV4-1	-	-	TRBJ2-3	CASSKVGSTDTQYF	TGCGCTAGCAGCAAAGTCGGAAGCACAGATACGCAGTATTTT
TRBV6-2/TRBV6-3	-	many	TRBJ1-1	CASSYRDEYTEAFF	TGTGCCAGCAGTTACCGGGACGAATACACTGAAGCTTTCTTT